This T cell receptor (beta chain) was captured in a study of cytomegalovirus exposure and HLA in healthy donors. V lost 4 bases to trimming and J lost 4 bases, with 17 bases between them. There are 16 residues in the CDR3. Looked up from germline, CDR1 is MNHEY and CDR2 is SMNVEV (reference sequence). Vbeta (60) and Jbeta (13) primers were used in the PCR. Only in-frame clones appear in the TCRdb table, and some are missing; sequencing was by immunoSEQ multiplex PCR. Altogether some 120,000 clones are present, 80% being singletons, with the ten largest covering approximately 8.4%. This receptor was taken from a man aged 25-45 years in good health and CMV-seropositive. The material sequenced was PBMCs. The gene calls are TRBV27 and TRBJ1-5; no firm D call. The CDR3 DNA reads as TGTGCCAGCAGTTCCCCGGGTGCGGCGGTTAATCAGCCCCAGCATTTT. Protein sequence: CASSSPGAAVNQPQHF.